Following are 22 T cell receptor beta chains from one sample sequenced in a study of T cells in Graves' hyperthyroidism and ophthalmopathy. Amplified regions were TCR beta CDR3 sequences from RNA transcripts. Researchers ran a first-round RT-PCR on the TCR CDR3 using the HTBI primer set. TCRdb called the multiplex PCR reads again in MiXCR, with one record for every CDR3 protein. The sample consists of 300,000 to 400,000 distinct CDR3 sequences, about 14% of them appearing once. Source material: blood. All receptors derive from a woman aged 60-70 years with Graves' hyperthyroidism.

A word on this clonotype: Given a far larger clone just one base away, this is likely a sequencing read error. V usage is TRBV7-6 and J usage is TRBJ2-1; D unclear. CDR3 size: 11 residues. Per the germline V gene, CDR1 is SGHVS and CDR2 is FNYEAQ. The V and J ends lost 1 base and 8 bases respectively, with 3 bases between them. The CDR3 reads CASSLGHEQFF. CDR3 nucleotides: TGTGCCAGCAGCTTAGGACATGAGCAGTTCTTC. Full variable domain (rest looked up from reference TRBV7-6 and TRBJ2-1): GAGVSQSPRYKVTKRGQDVALRCDPISGHVSLYWYRQALGQGPEFLTYFNYEAQQDKSGLPNDRFSAERPEGSISTLTIQRTEQRDSAMYRCASSLGHEQFFGPGTRLTVL.

This clonotype came up a few times. The chain couples TRBV6-5 to TRBJ2-7, with 15 bases matching TRBD2. V shed 0 bases, J shed 2 bases, and the junction held 8 bases outside the gene matches. Germline CDR1 and CDR2: MNHEY and SVGAGI. This CDR3 has 19 residues. CDR3 loop: CASSYSPGLAGGVAYEQYF. The CDR3 DNA is TGTGCCAGCAGTTACTCACCGGGACTAGCGGGAGGTGTCGCCTACGAGCAGTACTTC.

This clonotype was observed at least ten times. V and J are TRBV7-3 and TRBJ2-1; 11 nucleotides match TRBD2. V lost 6 bases to trimming and J lost 11 bases; unmatched junction nucleotides: 6. This CDR3 has 13 residues. Germline V gene lookup returns CDR1 SGHTA and CDR2 FQGTGA. The CDR3: CASSLTSGGQQFF. In nucleotides, the CDR3 is TGTGCCAGCAGTCTAACTAGCGGGGGACAGCAGTTCTTC.

This clonotype was seen at least ten times. The chain carries TRBV13 and TRBJ2-3; D gene ambiguous. The CDR3 consists of 12 residues. CDR1 is PRHDT and CDR2 is FYEKMQ in the germline V gene (reference sequence). With 5 bases removed from V and 0 bases from J, the gap between germline ends came to 3 bases. CDR3 in amino acids: CASSQSTDTQYF. The CDR3 DNA reads TGTGCCAGCAGCCAAAGCACAGATACGCAGTATTTT.

This clonotype was seen at least ten times. This chain uses TRBV12-3 or TRBV12-4 with TRBJ2-5, with 9 bases identical to TRBD2. V lost 2 bases to trimming and J lost 4 bases; unmatched junction nucleotides: 17. This CDR3 spans 19 amino acids. In DNA form, the CDR3 reads TGTGCCAGCAGTTTAAGGACCACTTTTAGCGGGAGAAGGGGAGAGACCCAGTACTTC. Encoded protein: CASSLRTTFSGRRGETQYF.

This clonotype was seen repeatedly, ten times or more. V usage is TRBV28 and J usage is TRBJ2-7; 7 bases fit TRBD1. CDR3 length: 15 residues. Germline lookup yields CDR1 MDHEN and CDR2 SYDVKM. V was pared by 7 bases and J by 1 base, with 10 bases of the junction left unmatched. The CDR3 DNA sequence: TGTGCCAGCACCCCCCGGGACAGACTTTCCTACGAGCAGTACTTC. It is translated as CASTPRDRLSYEQYF.

This clonotype was observed a handful of times. The chain links TRBV3-1 to TRBJ2-2; D assignment may be TRBD1 or TRBD2 (6 bases each). Germline CDR1 reads LGHDT; CDR2 reads YNNKEL (reference sequence). V was pared by 5 bases and J by 5 bases, with 12 bases between. This CDR3 comprises 14 residues. The CDR3 sequence is CASSSRGHTGELFF. The CDR3 nucleotides are TGTGCCAGCAGCTCCCGGGGGCATACCGGGGAGCTGTTTTTT.

This clonotype was counted ten times or more. The J gene is TRBJ2-1, the V gene TRBV19; 12 bases fit TRBD2. The ends lost 6 bases at V and 4 bases at J; junction bases unmatched: 4. CDR3 length: 15 amino acids. CDR1 and CDR2 from the germline V gene are LNHDA and SQIVND (reference sequence). The CDR3 DNA reads as TGTGCCAGTAGATCTAGCGGGAGGGGTTACAATGAGCAGTTCTTC. Its translation: CASRSSGRGYNEQFF.

This clonotype appeared a few times. The V gene is TRBV9, the J gene TRBJ2-1; D unclear. The CDR3 length is 11 residues. The V end lost 3 bases, the J end lost 8 bases, and 6 bases lay between the germline ends. Germline V gives CDR1 SGDLS, CDR2 YYNGEE. CDR3 amino acids: CASSDPDEQFF. The CDR3 DNA reads as TGTGCCAGCAGCGACCCCGATGAGCAGTTCTTC.

In its sample, this clonotype was seen once. The V and J genes are TRBV24-1 and TRBJ2-2; possibly TRBD1 or TRBD2 for D (6 bases each). The CDR3 length is 14 residues. The V end was cut by 4 bases, the J end by 5 bases, with 10 bases between. Germline CDR1 KGHDR, CDR2 SFDVKD. The CDR3 here is CATSETGRTGELFF. DNA for the CDR3: TGTGCCACCAGTGAAACAGGGAGGACCGGGGAGCTGTTTTTT.

On this clonotype itself: This sequence may be a read error, since a much larger clone differs from it by one base. The gene calls are TRBV3-1 and TRBJ2-7, with D perhaps TRBD2 (6 bases). The CDR3 consists of 12 residues. Trimming shortened V by 1 base and J by 6 bases, and 7 bases separated the two germline ends. The germline V gene encodes CDR1 LGHDT and CDR2 YNNKEL (reference sequence). The CDR3 DNA sequence: TGTGCCAGCAGCCAAGCGGGGGTCGAGCAGTACTTC. This sequence encodes CASSQAGVEQYF.

This clonotype was detected a few times. The V call is TRBV5-1, the J call TRBJ2-2; the D is unclear. The CDR3 length is 15 residues. V gave up 2 bases and J gave up 4 bases, with 12 bases separating them. The V gene's germline CDR1 is SGHRS and CDR2 YFSETQ. The DNA of the CDR3 is TGCGCCAGCAGCTTTGGGGTTTTAGGCACCGGGGAGCTGTTTTTT. Amino acids: CASSFGVLGTGELFF.

This clonotype was recorded at least ten times. This rearrangement joins TRBV30 to TRBJ1-2, with D possibly being TRBD1 (5 bases). Between the trimmed V and J ends, which lost 4 bases and 7 bases, there was a span of 13 bases. There are 12 residues in the CDR3. Germline V gene data show CDR1 as GTSNPN and CDR2 as SVGIG (reference sequence). The CDR3 bases are TGTGCCTGGAACAACGGGGGGACTGGCTACACCTTC. Translating it yields CAWNNGGTGYTF.

This clonotype was recorded at least ten times. This chain uses TRBV20-1 with TRBJ2-7; possibly TRBD2 for D (6 bases). The CDR3 totals 14 residues. V shed 6 bases and J shed 6 bases, with 21 bases lying between them. The germline V gene has CDR1 DFQATT and CDR2 SNEGSKA (reference sequence). CDR3 DNA sequence: TGCAGTGCAACCCACGCCTACGGGAGTGGCGAGCAGTACTTC. Translated, it gives CSATHAYGSGEQYF.

The table lists this clonotype with many counts. This sequence joins TRBV18 and TRBJ2-1; TRBD2 agrees at 10 bases. V lost 0 bases and J lost 6; bases outside the gene matches: 2. This CDR3 has 15 residues. The germline V gene has CDR1 KGHSH and CDR2 LQKENI. This chain's CDR3 is CASSPPGLAPNEQFF. The DNA of the CDR3 is TGTGCCAGCTCACCACCGGGACTAGCGCCCAATGAGCAGTTCTTC.

In its sample, this clonotype was seen a few times. The rearrangement uses TRBV30 and TRBJ1-2; D is perhaps TRBD1 (5 bases). The CDR3 runs to 12 residues. CDR1 is GTSNPN, CDR2 SVGIG, per germline (reference sequence). The ends were cut back, 2 bases at V and 7 bases at J, with 11 bases in the middle. The CDR3 DNA reads TGTGCCTGGAGTCCCAGGGACTCTGGCTACACCTTC. Its translation is CAWSPRDSGYTF. Together with reference TRBV30 and TRBJ1-2, the CDR3 gives the full variable domain: SQTIHQWPATLVQPVGSPLSLECTVEGTSNPNLYWYRQAAGRGLQLLFYSVGIGQISSEVPQNLSASRPQDRQFILSSKKLLLSDSGFYLCAWSPRDSGYTFGSGTRLTVV.

This clonotype appeared a few times. V and J are TRBV6-1 and TRBJ2-7; a weak D match, TRBD1 (6 bases). The germline V gene has CDR1 MNHNS and CDR2 SASEGT. The V end was cut by 2 bases, the J end by 0 bases, with 8 bases between. This CDR3 spans 14 amino acids. The CDR3 protein is CASSERGSSYEQYF. The CDR3 DNA is TGTGCCAGCAGTGAAAGGGGGAGCTCCTACGAGCAGTACTTC.

The chain has TRBV4-2 and TRBJ1-2; possible D gene TRBD1, 5 bases. The germline V gene has CDR1 LGHNA and CDR2 YNFKEQ. V lost 2 bases and J lost 1, with 14 bases in between. This CDR3 has 16 amino acids. CDR3 sequence: CASSQPGTYINYGYTF. CDR3 nucleotide sequence: TGTGCCAGCAGCCAACCCGGGACGTACATTAACTATGGCTACACCTTC.

V usage is TRBV20-1 and J usage is TRBJ1-1; 10 positions agree with TRBD1. CDR1 and CDR2 from the germline V gene are DFQATT and SNEGSKA (reference sequence). The CDR3 extends over 13 amino acids. V lost 6 bases, J lost 4 bases, and 5 bases stayed unmatched. In DNA, the CDR3 is TGCAGTGCGAGACGGACAGGGGGCACTGAAGCTTTCTTT. Its protein is CSARRTGGTEAFF.

This clonotype was counted ten times or more. CDR3 coding DNA: TGCAGTGCTACGCTGAGCGGGGGCACAGATACGCAGTATTTT. It is translated as CSATLSGGTDTQYF. This chain links TRBV20-1 with TRBJ2-3; 7 bases line up with TRBD2. CDR1 and CDR2 (germline): DFQATT, SNEGSKA (reference sequence). This CDR3 region has 14 residues. The ends lost 4 bases at V and 1 base at J; junction bases unmatched: 5.

This clonotype was counted at least ten times. The chain recombines TRBV29-1 with TRBJ1-2, with TRBD1 matching over 9 bases. Germline assignment: CDR1 SQVTM and CDR2 ANQGSEA. Germline trimming cut 5 bases from V and 8 bases from J; bases unmatched to any gene: 6. The CDR3 spans 12 residues. DNA of the CDR3: TGCAGCGTTCGGGACAGGGATCTGGGCTACACCTTC. It yields the protein CSVRDRDLGYTF.

This clonotype was observed at least ten times. The chain carries TRBV5-1 and TRBJ2-1; 8 bases line up with TRBD2. The germline CDR1 and CDR2 sequences are SGHRS and YFSETQ. This CDR3 is built from 15 residues. Unmatched junction bases numbered 8, after V lost 3 bases and J lost 6 bases. DNA for the CDR3: TGCGCCAGCAGCTCCGGGAGGGTTGGGGGCAATGAGCAGTTCTTC. This codes for CASSSGRVGGNEQFF.